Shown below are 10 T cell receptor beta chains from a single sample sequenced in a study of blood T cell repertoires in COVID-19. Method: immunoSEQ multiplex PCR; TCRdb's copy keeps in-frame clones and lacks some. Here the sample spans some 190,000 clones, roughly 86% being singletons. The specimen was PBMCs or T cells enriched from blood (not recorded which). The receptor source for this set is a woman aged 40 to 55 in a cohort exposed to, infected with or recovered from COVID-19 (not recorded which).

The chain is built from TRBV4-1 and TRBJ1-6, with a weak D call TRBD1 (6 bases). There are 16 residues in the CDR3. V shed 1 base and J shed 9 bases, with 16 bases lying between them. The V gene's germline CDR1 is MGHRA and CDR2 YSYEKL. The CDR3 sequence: CASSQAWDMGGSPLHF. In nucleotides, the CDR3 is TGCGCCAGCAGCCAAGCGTGGGACATGGGTGGTTCACCCCTCCACTTT.

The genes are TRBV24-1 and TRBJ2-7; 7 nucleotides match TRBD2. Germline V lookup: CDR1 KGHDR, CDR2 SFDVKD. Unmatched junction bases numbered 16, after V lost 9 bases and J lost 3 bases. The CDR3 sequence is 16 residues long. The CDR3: CATHPTYGGILYEQYF. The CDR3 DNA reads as TGTGCCACCCATCCGACCTACGGGGGGATCCTCTACGAGCAGTACTTC.

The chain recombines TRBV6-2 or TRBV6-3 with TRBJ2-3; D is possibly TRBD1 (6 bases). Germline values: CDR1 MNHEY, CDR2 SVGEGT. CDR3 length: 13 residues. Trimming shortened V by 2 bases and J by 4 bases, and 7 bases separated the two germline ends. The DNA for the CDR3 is TGTGCCAGCAGTTACGGGGGCCCAGATACGCAGTATTTT. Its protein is CASSYGGPDTQYF.

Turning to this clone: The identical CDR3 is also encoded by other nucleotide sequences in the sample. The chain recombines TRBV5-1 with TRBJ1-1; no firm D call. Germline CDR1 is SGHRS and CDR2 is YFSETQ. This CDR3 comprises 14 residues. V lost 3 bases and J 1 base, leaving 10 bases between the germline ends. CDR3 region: CASSSGRGNTEAFF. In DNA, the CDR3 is TGCGCCAGCAGCTCTGGCCGAGGGAACACTGAAGCTTTCTTT.

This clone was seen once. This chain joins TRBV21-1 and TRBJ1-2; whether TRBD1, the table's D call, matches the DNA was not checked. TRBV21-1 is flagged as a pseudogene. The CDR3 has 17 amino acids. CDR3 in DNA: TGTGCCAGCAGCAAAGAAGGGGTGGGACAGGGTTACGATGGCTACACCTTC. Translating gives CASSKEGVGQGYDGYTF.

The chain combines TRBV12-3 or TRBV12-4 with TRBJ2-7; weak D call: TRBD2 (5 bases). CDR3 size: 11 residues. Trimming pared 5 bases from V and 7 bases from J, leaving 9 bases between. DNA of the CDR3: TGTGCCAGCAGTAGGACTCAAGAGCAGTACTTC. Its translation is CASSRTQEQYF.

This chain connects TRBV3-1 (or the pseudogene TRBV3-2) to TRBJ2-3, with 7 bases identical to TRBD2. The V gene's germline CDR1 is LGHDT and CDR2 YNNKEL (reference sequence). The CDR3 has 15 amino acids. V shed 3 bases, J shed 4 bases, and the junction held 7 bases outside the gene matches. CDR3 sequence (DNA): TGTGCCAGCAGCCAGGTGGAGCGGGGCCCAGATACGCAGTATTTT. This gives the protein CASSQVERGPDTQYF.

The CDR3 reads CASSPSTGASYNSPLHF. The CDR3 DNA follows: TGTGCCAGCAGTCCGTCGACAGGAGCTTCCTATAATTCACCCCTCCACTTT. The chain couples TRBV6-6 to TRBJ1-6; perhaps TRBD1 as D (6 bases). Deletions cut 5 bases from V and 1 base from J, with 15 bases between. The CDR3 runs to 17 residues. Germline V gene sequence: CDR1 MNHNY, CDR2 SVGAGI (reference sequence).

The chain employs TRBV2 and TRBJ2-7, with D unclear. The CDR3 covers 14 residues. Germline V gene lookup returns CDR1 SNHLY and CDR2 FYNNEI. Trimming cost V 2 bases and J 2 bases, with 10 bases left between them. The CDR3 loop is CASSERRVPYEQYF. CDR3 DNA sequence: TGTGCCAGCAGTGAACGCCGGGTACCCTACGAGCAGTACTTC.

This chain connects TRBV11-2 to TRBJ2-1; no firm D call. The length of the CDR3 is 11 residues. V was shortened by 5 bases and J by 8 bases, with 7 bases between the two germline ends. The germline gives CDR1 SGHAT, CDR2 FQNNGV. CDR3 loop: CASSPNYEQFF. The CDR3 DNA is TGTGCCAGCAGCCCGAACTATGAGCAGTTCTTC.